The following is a T cell receptor beta chain sequence with its context. Its target is not known. The PCR made use of 60 Vbeta and 13 Jbeta primers. Method: immunoSEQ multiplex PCR; TCRdb's copy keeps in-frame clones and lacks some. Among about 130,000 clones listed, 70% to 85% were seen once. CDR3 length: 14 amino acids. Trimming removed 1 base at V and 0 bases at J, with 5 bases between. CDR1 is LNHDA, CDR2 SQIVND, per germline (reference sequence). The sample originates from a study of cytomegalovirus exposure and HLA in healthy donors. Findings and caveats of the study: It was taken for granted in presence/absence analyses that sequencing depth across donors was roughly uniform. There were about 160 TCR beta chains listed as cytomegalovirus-associated. Relative to the approximately 680-donor mean, N-insertions were reportedly fewer in an Asian-associated ancestry cluster in a later analysis.

The chain links TRBV19 to TRBJ2-3; D not certain. This receptor was taken from a boy younger than 18 in good health and CMV-seronegative. Sequenced input: PBMCs. CDR3 protein: CASSIVLSTDTQYF. CDR3 nucleotides: TGTGCCAGTAGTATAGTACTGAGCACAGATACGCAGTATTTT.